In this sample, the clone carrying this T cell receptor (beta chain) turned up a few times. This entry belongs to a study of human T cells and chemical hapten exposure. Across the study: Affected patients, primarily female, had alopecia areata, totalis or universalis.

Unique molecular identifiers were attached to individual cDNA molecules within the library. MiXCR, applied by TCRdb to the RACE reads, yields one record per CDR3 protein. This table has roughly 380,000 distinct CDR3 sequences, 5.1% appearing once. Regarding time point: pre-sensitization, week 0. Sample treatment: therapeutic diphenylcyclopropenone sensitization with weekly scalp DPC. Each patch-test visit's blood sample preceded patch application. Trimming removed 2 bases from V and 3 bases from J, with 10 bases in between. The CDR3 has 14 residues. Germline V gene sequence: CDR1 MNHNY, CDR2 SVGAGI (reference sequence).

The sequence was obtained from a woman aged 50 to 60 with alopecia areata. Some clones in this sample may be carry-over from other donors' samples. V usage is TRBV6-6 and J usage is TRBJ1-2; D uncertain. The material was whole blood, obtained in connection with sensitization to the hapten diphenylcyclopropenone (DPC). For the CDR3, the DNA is TGTGCCAGCAGTTACCCGGCCGGGGACTATGGCTACACCTTC. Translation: CASSYPAGDYGYTF.